This T cell receptor beta chain came from a study of blood T cell repertoires in COVID-19. Overall study context: T cells, B-cell-depleted T cells, or PBMCs supplied cDNA or gDNA.

Here immunoSEQ multiplex PCR was the method, and the copy in TCRdb shows in-frame clones only, minus some. In the table there are over 120,000 clones, about 80% of which are singletons. The sample comprised peripheral blood. The receptor was isolated from a woman older than 75 with acute or convalescent COVID-19.

In nucleotides, the CDR3 is TGTGCCAGCAGTGACCCCCGGACAGGGGATGCCTACGAGCAGTACTTC. This codes for CASSDPRTGDAYEQYF. The chain combines TRBV6-2 or TRBV6-3 with TRBJ2-7; 9 nucleotides agree with TRBD1. The CDR3 sequence is 16 residues long. Germline lookup yields CDR1 MNHEY and CDR2 SVGEGT. V shed 5 bases, J shed 2 bases, and the junction held 10 bases outside the gene matches.